This TCR beta chain was sequenced in a study of PD-1 blockade in classical Hodgkin lymphoma. Sequenced by immunoSEQ multiplex PCR; TCRdb stores in-frame clones only, minus some. The sample carries about 24,000 clones, roughly 80% recorded once. Germline V CDR1 and CDR2: SGDLS, YYNGEE. The CDR3 runs 16 residues. The V gene end was trimmed by 4 bases and the J gene end by 2 bases; junction bases not matched to a gene: 8. Every patient was affected by relapse after autologous stem cell transplantation, while exposure to brentuximab vedotin was not uniform. When best responses were assessed, they were complete response, partial response or progressive disease.

This TCR was recovered from a human donor with classical Hodgkin lymphoma. The rearrangement joins TRBV9 to TRBJ2-1; 8 bases match TRBD2. Sequenced here: peripheral blood mononuclear cells (PBMCs), sampled before the second cycle of nivolumab. The CDR3, as DNA: TGTGCCAGCAGCAACAAAAGCGGGAGAACCTACAATGAGCAGTTCTTC. Amino acids: CASSNKSGRTYNEQFF.